This record covers a single TCR beta chain. This clonotype was detected many times. It lacks a known antigen. No base quality information exists; no much larger clone differs at one position. This beta chain appears as a stray read in a library generated for alpha chains; its size is not informative. The time point label, as the study defines it: sample taken at primary tumor resection. Without any cell sorting, TCR sequencing was performed on whole RNA extracted either from tumor and nontumor lung tissue or from cryopreserved PBMC samples. Donors were 70 or so patients with early-stage, untreated non-small cell lung cancer from the lung TRACERx cohort. Only patients for whom sufficient RNA was available from at least two tumor regions were selected for TCR sequencing. The data are from a study of spatial heterogeneity in lung cancer (dated by TCRdb to between 2019 and 2020). About the investigation overall: More beta-chain than alpha-chain transcripts were consistently detected, likely reflecting higher beta-chain transcript abundance. In the raw uncorrected reads, each unique combination of TCR and UMI appeared more than ten times on average. TCR alpha and beta repertoires were quantitatively compared across multiple tumor regions, matched nontumor lung and blood in non-small cell lung cancer. TCR repertoire features were related to nonsynonymous mutation counts determined by whole-exome sequencing of tumor tissue. Both alpha and beta chains were TCR-sequenced in fewer than 250 tumor regions, some 64 matched nontumor lung samples and roughly 54 PBMC samples obtained at surgery. Findings and caveats that apply to the study as a whole: Additional single-cell paired TCR alpha and beta sequencing was considered necessary to confirm, at a functional level, the hypothesis that regional TCRs recognize regional mutations.

From a lookup of the germline V gene, CDR1 and CDR2 are SGHDN and FVKESK. V loses 4 bases of germline sequence and J loses 5 bases, and the interval between the two ends is 14 bases. The CDR3, cysteine through phenylalanine, is 14 amino acids long. Only CDR3 DNA is held: 42 bases, read in frame from base 1. Libraries came from 5' RACE. Sequenced on a NextSeq 500. In the TCR library protocol, a unique molecular identifier was attached to each TCR cDNA molecule so that PCR and sequencing errors could be corrected. The authors' pipeline ran thus. TCR identification, UMI-based error correction and CDR3 extraction were performed with Decombinator tools. Expanded TCRs were defined as those above a frequency of 2 per 1,000, corresponding to the top 1% of the tumor frequency distribution. Renyi diversity was computed with the R vegan package after each repertoire had been subsampled 100 times to 5,000 TCRs. CDR3 similarity networks were built from amino acid triplet string-kernel similarity, with CDR3s being connected when pairwise similarity was above 0.82. The public reads were run again by TCRdb, first through fastp at Q25 and then through MiXCR, and only productive beta chains were kept. Each CDR3 protein gets just one entry, which takes the most common genes and DNA from the rows behind it. What appears here as the V and J calls and clone size reflects TCRdb's work, not the paper's. The sample table lists about 13,000 distinct CDR3 sequences, over 5% of them with a count of one. Roughly two fifths of the sample comes from the top ten.

Recombination joined TRBV14 with TRBJ2-5, and possibly TRBD1, on 6 matching bases. The sequencing used lung tumor tissue, collected at surgery. This clonotype was sampled from a human donor with early-stage non-small cell lung cancer. The DNA sequence follows: TGTGCCAGCAGCCTATTACAGGGTGGCGAGACCCAGTACTTC. This is translated as CASSLLQGGETQYF.